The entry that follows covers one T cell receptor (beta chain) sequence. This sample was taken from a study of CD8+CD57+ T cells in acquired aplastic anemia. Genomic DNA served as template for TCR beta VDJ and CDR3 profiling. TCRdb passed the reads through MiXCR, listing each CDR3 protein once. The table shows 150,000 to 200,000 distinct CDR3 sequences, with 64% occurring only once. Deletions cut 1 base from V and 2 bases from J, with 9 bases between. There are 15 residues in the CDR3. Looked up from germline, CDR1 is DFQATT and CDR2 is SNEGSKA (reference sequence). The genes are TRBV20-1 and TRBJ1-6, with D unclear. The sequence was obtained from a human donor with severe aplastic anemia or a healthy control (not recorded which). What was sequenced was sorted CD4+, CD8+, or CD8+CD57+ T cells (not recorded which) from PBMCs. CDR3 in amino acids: CSARVYGAYNSPLHF. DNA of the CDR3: TGCAGTGCTAGAGTTTACGGCGCCTATAATTCACCCCTCCACTTT.